The rows below give T cell receptor beta chains drawn from one sample of a study of cytomegalovirus exposure and HLA in healthy donors. The table came from immunoSEQ multiplex PCR; TCRdb's copy has only in-frame clones and leaves some out. Among approximately 160,000 clones listed, 75% to 85% were seen once. What was sequenced was PBMCs. The receptors originated from a male donor in good health and CMV-seropositive. CDR3s include the opening cysteine and the closing phenylalanine or tryptophan. D genes are given only for firm matches. The listing skips clone size in some rows; elsewhere it reads once, few, many or a size class.

>18|NA|NA|TRBV19|TRBJ1-5
TGTGCCAGTAGTGGACCAGGCGGGGGCCTCCGTTACGATCAGCCCCAGCATTTT
CASSGPGGGLRYDQPQHF
>15|TRBD1|NA|TRBV5-1|TRBJ1-2
TGCGCCAGCAGCCGAGGGACAGGGGGTTCTTATGGCTACACCTTC
CASSRGTGGSYGYTF
>14|TRBD1|NA|TRBV5-1|TRBJ1-4
TGCGCCAGCAGCTTGGTAGGACAGGGGGAAAAACTGTTTTTT
CASSLVGQGEKLFF
>14|TRBD1|NA|TRBV9|TRBJ1-1
TGTGCCAGCAGCGTGGGACAGGGCCGAACTGAAGCTTTCTTT
CASSVGQGRTEAFF
>12|NA|NA|TRBV18|TRBJ1-6
TGTGCCAGCTCCTTCCCCGATTCACCCCTCCACTTT
CASSFPDSPLHF
>12|TRBD1|NA|TRBV9|TRBJ2-5
TGTGCCAGCAGCAGACAGGGCGAGACCCAGTACTTC
CASSRQGETQYF
>13|NA|NA|TRBV27|TRBJ1-2
TGTGCCAGCACGGGGGGCGCAGTAGATGGCTACACCTTC
CASTGGAVDGYTF
>17|NA|NA|TRBV15|TRBJ2-1
TGTGCCACCAGCCTCGACATGGGACTTAGCTCCTACAATGAGCAGTTCTTC
CATSLDMGLSSYNEQFF
>13|NA|NA|TRBV27|TRBJ1-3
TGTGCCAGCAGTTCCAACTTCGGAAACACCATATATTTT
CASSSNFGNTIYF
>14|NA|NA|TRBV5-1|TRBJ1-1
TGCGCCAGCAGCCCCGACACCCAGAACACTGAAGCTTTCTTT
CASSPDTQNTEAFF
>14|NA|NA|TRBV2|TRBJ1-1
TGTGCCAGCGAACGCACAGGGCAGGGAACTGAAGCTTTCTTT
CASERTGQGTEAFF
>16|NA|few|TRBV30|TRBJ1-6
TGTGCCTGGATAGTCGCGAACAGGGTTTCGAATTCACCCCTCCACTTT
CAWIVANRVSNSPLHF
>13|TRBD1|NA|TRBV13|TRBJ1-2
TGTGCCAGCAGCTACGGACAGGGCAAGGGCTACACCTTC
CASSYGQGKGYTF
>15|NA|few|TRBV27|TRBJ1-4
TGTGCCAGCAGGGTGAACGGGGGGGAGAATGAAAAACTGTTTTTT
CASRVNGGENEKLFF
>14|NA|once|TRBV5-1|TRBJ2-3
TGCGCCAGCACCTCTGGAGGAAGCACAGATACGCAGTATTTT
CASTSGGSTDTQYF
>13|NA|NA|TRBV18|TRBJ1-6
TGTGCCAGCTCACACGGGAATAATTCACCCCTCCACTTT
CASSHGNNSPLHF
>15|TRBD1|NA|TRBV19|TRBJ1-1
TGTGCCAGTAGTATATCGGGACAGGGGAACACTGAAGCTTTCTTT
CASSISGQGNTEAFF
>15|NA|few|TRBV2|TRBJ1-1
TGTGCCAGCAAGTCCCGACCTTGGGGGGACACTGAAGCTTTCTTT
CASKSRPWGDTEAFF
>13|NA|NA|TRBV11-2|TRBJ1-4
TGTGCCAGCAGCTTAGGGACTATAGAAAAACTGTTTTTT
CASSLGTIEKLFF
>14|TRBD2|NA|TRBV5-4|TRBJ2-2
TGTGCCAGCAGCCGACTAGCGGGAGCCGGGGAGCTGTTTTTT
CASSRLAGAGELFF
>13|NA|NA|TRBV5-6|TRBJ2-7
TGTGCCAGCAGCTTGTGGTCAGGTCCCGAGCAGTACTTC
CASSLWSGPEQYF
>15|NA|NA|TRBV4-1|TRBJ2-3
TGCGCCAGCAGCCAGGCGGATGGTAGCAATCAGCCCCAGTATTTT
CASSQADGSNQPQYF
>15|NA|once|TRBV7-9|TRBJ2-2
TGTGCCAGCAGCTTTTGGCGGGGAGGTACCGGGGAGCTGTTTTTT
CASSFWRGGTGELFF
>15|TRBD1|NA|TRBV6-1|TRBJ2-7
TGTGCCAGCAGGGGGGAGGGACAGGGGGCCTACGAGCAGTACTTC
CASRGEGQGAYEQYF
>14|NA|NA|TRBV5-4|TRBJ2-5
TGTGCCAGCAGCCCACAAAGAATAGCGGAGACCCAGTACTTC
CASSPQRIAETQYF
>13|NA|NA|TRBV10-3|TRBJ2-5
TGTGCCATCAGTGAAACAGTGGCGGAGACCCAGTACTTC
CAISETVAETQYF
>15|TRBD1|NA|TRBV27|TRBJ1-1
TGTGCCAGCAGTTTTTCCGGGACAGCGAACACTGAAGCTTTCTTT
CASSFSGTANTEAFF
>15|NA|NA|TRBV19|TRBJ1-2
TGTGCCAGTAGTATGCCCTGGGGGCTTAACTATGGCTACACCTTC
CASSMPWGLNYGYTF
>12|NA|NA|TRBV11-2|TRBJ1-1
TGTGCCAGCAGCTTTTGGGCAGTCGAAGCTTTCTTT
CASSFWAVEAFF
>12|NA|NA|TRBV2|TRBJ1-5
TGTGCCAGCAAGAGCGGGAATCAGCCCCAGCATTTT
CASKSGNQPQHF
>13|NA|NA|TRBV11-1|TRBJ1-1
TGTGCCAGCAGCTCTACGGAGGGGACTGAAGCTTTCTTT
CASSSTEGTEAFF
>16|TRBD2|NA|TRBV6-4|TRBJ2-3
TGTGCCAGCAGCCCAGCGGGGGGGCGCGGCACAGATACGCAGTATTTT
CASSPAGGRGTDTQYF
>17|TRBD1|NA|TRBV10-3|TRBJ2-7
TGTGCCATCAGTGAGTCAACTGGCCCGGACAGGCTTTACGAGCAGTACTTC
CAISESTGPDRLYEQYF
>16|TRBD2|few|TRBV10-1|TRBJ2-2
TGCGCCAGCAGTGAGTTCCAGCGGGGGCAAACCGGGGAGCTGTTTTTT
CASSEFQRGQTGELFF
>16|TRBD2|few|TRBV5-4|TRBJ2-3
TGTGCCAGCAGCTGGGGACTAGCGGGTTCCACAGATACGCAGTATTTT
CASSWGLAGSTDTQYF
>17|TRBD1|NA|TRBV4-2|TRBJ2-7
TGTGCCAGCAGCCACCAGCGGCTCCGGGACAGGGGATTCGAGCAGTACTTC
CASSHQRLRDRGFEQYF
>13|NA|NA|TRBV13|TRBJ1-1
TGTGCCAGCAGCCCGAGGATGAACACTGAAGCTTTCTTT
CASSPRMNTEAFF
>16|TRBD1|NA|TRBV14|TRBJ1-1
TGTGCCAGCAGCCTAAGGGGGACAGGTGAGGGGCGAGAAGCTTTCTTT
CASSLRGTGEGREAFF
>13|NA|NA|TRBV27|TRBJ2-3
TGTGCCAGCAGTTTATCCGGGACAGATACGCAGTATTTT
CASSLSGTDTQYF
>13|TRBD1|NA|TRBV30|TRBJ2-7
TGTGCCTGGAGACCGGGACAGCCCTACGAGCAGTACTTC
CAWRPGQPYEQYF
>16|NA|NA|TRBV4-1|TRBJ1-1
TGCGCCAGCAGCCAAGCGGGAGGACGGATGAACACTGAAGCTTTCTTT
CASSQAGGRMNTEAFF
>15|NA|NA|TRBV5-1|TRBJ1-2
TGCGCCAGCAGCTTGGGTTGGGGGGGCTCTCTTGGCTACACCTTC
CASSLGWGGSLGYTF
>13|TRBD2|NA|TRBV9|TRBJ2-1
TGTGCCAGCAGCGCAGGACTAGCGGGAGAGCAGTTCTTC
CASSAGLAGEQFF
>14|TRBD2|NA|TRBV6-1|TRBJ2-1
TGTGCCAGCACATGGACTAGCGGGGTGGATGAGCAGTTCTTC
CASTWTSGVDEQFF
>14|NA|NA|TRBV15|TRBJ1-2
TGTGCCACCAGCAGAGATCGGGGGACCTATGGCTACACCTTC
CATSRDRGTYGYTF